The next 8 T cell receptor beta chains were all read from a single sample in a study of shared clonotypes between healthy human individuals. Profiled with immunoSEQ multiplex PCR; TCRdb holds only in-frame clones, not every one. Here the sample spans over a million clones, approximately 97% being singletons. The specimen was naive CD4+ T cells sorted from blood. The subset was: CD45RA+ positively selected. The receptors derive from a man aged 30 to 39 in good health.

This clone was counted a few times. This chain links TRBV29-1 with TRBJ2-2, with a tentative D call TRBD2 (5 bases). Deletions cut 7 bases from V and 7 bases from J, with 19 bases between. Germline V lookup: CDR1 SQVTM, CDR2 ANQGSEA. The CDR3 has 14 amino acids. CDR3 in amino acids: CSASSGSVIGELFF. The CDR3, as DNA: TGCAGCGCCTCTAGTGGGAGTGTTATCGGGGAGCTGTTTTTT.

Written as DNA, the CDR3 is TGCGCCAGCAGCTCCGATAGAAGGGTCAACACCGGGGAGCTGTTTTTT. Protein product: CASSSDRRVNTGELFF. The rearrangement links TRBV5-1 to TRBJ2-2; D is unresolved. V shed 3 bases and J shed 2 bases, with 14 bases lying between them. The CDR3 spans 16 residues. CDR1 and CDR2 from the germline V gene are SGHRS and YFSETQ.

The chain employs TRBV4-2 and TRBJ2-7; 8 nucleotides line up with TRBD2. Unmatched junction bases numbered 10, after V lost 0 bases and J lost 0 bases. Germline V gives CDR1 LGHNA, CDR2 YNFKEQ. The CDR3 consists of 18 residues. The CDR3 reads CASSQDSSLSGSSYEQYF. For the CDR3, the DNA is TGTGCCAGCAGCCAAGATAGTTCGCTCAGCGGGAGCTCCTACGAGCAGTACTTC.

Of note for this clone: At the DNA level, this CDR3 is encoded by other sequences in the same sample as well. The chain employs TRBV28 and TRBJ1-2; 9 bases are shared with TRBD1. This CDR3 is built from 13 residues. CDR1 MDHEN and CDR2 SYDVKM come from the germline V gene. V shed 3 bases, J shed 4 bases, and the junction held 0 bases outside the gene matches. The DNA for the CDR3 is TGTGCCAGCAGTTTGGGACAGGGCTATGGCTACACCTTC. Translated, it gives CASSLGQGYGYTF.

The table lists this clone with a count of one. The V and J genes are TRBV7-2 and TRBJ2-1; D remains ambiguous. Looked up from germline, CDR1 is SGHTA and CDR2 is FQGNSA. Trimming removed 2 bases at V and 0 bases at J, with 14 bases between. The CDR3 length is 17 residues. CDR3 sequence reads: CASSLFPADASYNEQFF. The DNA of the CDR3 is TGTGCCAGCAGCTTATTCCCAGCCGATGCCTCCTACAATGAGCAGTTCTTC. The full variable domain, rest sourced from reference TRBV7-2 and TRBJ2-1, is GAGVSQSPSNKVTEKGKDVELRCDPISGHTALYWYRQSLGQGLEFLIYFQGNSAPDKSGLPSDRFSAERTGGSVSTLTIQRTQQEDSAVYLCASSLFPADASYNEQFFGPGTRLTVL.

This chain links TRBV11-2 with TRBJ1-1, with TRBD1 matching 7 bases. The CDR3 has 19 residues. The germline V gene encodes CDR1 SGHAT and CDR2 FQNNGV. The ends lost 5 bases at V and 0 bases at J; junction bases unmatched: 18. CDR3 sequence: CASSPVPRGRFPMNTEAFF. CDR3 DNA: TGTGCCAGCAGCCCCGTCCCAAGGGGGCGCTTCCCTATGAACACTGAAGCTTTCTTT.

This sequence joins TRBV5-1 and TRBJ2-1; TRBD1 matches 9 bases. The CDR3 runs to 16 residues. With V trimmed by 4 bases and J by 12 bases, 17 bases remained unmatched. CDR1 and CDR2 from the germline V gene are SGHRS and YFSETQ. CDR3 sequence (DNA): TGCGCCAGCAGCGCGGGACAGGGTCGTTCGGTCGGGAGGCAGTTCTTC. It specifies CASSAGQGRSVGRQFF. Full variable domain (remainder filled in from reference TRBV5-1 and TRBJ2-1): KAGVTQTPRYLIKTRGQQVTLSCSPISGHRSVSWYQQTPGQGLQFLFEYFSETQRNKGNFPGRFSGRQFSNSRSEMNVSTLELGDSALYLCASSAGQGRSVGRQFFGPGTRLTVL.

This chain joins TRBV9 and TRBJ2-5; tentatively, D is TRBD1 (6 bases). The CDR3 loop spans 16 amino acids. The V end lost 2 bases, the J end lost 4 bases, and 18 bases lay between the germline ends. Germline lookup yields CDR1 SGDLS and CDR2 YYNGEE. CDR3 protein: CASSVTGSPRVETQYF. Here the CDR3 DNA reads TGTGCCAGCAGCGTGACAGGTTCTCCTAGGGTAGAGACCCAGTACTTC.